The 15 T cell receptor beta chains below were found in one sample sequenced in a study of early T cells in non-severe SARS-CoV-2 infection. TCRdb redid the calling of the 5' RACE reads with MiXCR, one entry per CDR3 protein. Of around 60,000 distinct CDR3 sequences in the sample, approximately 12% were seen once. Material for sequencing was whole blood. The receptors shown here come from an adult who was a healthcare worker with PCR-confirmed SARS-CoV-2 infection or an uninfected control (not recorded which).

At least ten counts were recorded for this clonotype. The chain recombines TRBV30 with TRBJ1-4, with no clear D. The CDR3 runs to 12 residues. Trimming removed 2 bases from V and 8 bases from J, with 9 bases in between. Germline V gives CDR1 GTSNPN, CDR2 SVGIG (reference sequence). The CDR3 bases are TGTGCCTGGAGTTATCTTCGGGAAAAACTGTTTTTT. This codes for CAWSYLREKLFF.

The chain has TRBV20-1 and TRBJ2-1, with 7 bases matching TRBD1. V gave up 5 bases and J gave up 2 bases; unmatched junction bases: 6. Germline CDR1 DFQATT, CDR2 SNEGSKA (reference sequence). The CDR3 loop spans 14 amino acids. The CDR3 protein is CSALDRATYNEQFF. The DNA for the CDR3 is TGCAGTGCTCTCGACAGGGCAACCTACAATGAGCAGTTCTTC.

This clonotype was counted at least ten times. DNA for the CDR3: TGCAGTGCCCTCAACATACCGGGACAAAAAAGCACAGATACGCAGTATTTT. Translation gives CSALNIPGQKSTDTQYF. The chain couples TRBV20-1 to TRBJ2-3; perhaps TRBD1 as D (6 bases). Germline CDR1 reads DFQATT; CDR2 reads SNEGSKA (reference sequence). Trimming took 6 bases from V and 0 from J, leaving 22 bases between them. This CDR3 contains 17 residues.

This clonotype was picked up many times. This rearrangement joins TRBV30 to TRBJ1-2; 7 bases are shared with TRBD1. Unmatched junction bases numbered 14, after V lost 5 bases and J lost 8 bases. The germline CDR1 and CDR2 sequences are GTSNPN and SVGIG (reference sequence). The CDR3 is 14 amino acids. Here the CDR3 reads CAWSPRQGHGGYTF. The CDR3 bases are TGTGCCTGGTCGCCCAGACAGGGCCATGGAGGCTACACCTTC.

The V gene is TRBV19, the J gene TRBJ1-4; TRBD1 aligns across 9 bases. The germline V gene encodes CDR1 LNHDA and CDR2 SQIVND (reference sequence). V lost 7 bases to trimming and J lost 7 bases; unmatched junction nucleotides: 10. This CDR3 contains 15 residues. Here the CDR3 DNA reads TGTGCCAGTAATAATCGACAGGGGGAGACTGAAAAACTGTTTTTT. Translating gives CASNNRQGETEKLFF.

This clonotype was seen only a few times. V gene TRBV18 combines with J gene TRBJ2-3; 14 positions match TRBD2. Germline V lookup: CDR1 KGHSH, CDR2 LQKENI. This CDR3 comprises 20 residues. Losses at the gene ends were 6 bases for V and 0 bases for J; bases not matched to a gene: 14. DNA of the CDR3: TGTGCCAGCTCTCCGCTCTCCGGACTAGCGGGGGGAACTAGCACAGATACGCAGTATTTT. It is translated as CASSPLSGLAGGTSTDTQYF.

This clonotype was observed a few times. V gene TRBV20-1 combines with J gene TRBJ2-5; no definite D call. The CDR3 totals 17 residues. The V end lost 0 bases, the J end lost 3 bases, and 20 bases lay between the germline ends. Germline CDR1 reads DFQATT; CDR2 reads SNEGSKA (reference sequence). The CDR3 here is CSAREALPSLPKETQYF. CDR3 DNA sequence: TGCAGTGCTAGAGAGGCCCTACCGTCCCTACCCAAAGAGACCCAGTACTTC.

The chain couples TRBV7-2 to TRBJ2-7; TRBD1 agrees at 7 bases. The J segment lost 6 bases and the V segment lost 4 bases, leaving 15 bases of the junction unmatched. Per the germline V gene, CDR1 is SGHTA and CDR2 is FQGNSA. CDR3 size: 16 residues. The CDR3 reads CASSSLDRIGTGEQYF. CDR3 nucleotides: TGTGCCAGCAGCTCCCTGGACAGGATTGGAACAGGCGAGCAGTACTTC.

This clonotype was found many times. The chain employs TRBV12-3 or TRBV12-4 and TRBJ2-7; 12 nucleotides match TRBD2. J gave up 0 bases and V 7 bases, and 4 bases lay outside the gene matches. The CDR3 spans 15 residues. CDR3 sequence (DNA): TGTGCCAGCATCCTGACTAGCGGGAGCTCCTACGAGCAGTACTTC. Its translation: CASILTSGSSYEQYF.

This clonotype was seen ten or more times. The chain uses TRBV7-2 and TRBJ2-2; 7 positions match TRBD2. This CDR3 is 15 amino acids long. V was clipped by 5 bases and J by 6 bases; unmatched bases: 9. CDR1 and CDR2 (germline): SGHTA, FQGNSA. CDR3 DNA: TGTGCCAGCAGCCCCTGGGACTACCGGTCCGGGGAGCTGTTTTTT. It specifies CASSPWDYRSGELFF.

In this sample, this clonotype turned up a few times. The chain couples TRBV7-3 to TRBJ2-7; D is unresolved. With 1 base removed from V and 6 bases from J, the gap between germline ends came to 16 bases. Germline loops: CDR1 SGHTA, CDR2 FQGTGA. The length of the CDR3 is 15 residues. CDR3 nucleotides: TGTGCCAGCAGCTTAATACCCCAACAAGGGTTCGAGCAGTACTTC. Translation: CASSLIPQQGFEQYF. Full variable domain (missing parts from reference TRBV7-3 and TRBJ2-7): GAGVSQTPSNKVTEKGKYVELRCDPISGHTALYWYRQSLGQGPEFLIYFQGTGAADDSGLPNDRFFAVRPEGSVSTLKIQRTERGDSAVYLCASSLIPQQGFEQYFGPGTRLTVT.

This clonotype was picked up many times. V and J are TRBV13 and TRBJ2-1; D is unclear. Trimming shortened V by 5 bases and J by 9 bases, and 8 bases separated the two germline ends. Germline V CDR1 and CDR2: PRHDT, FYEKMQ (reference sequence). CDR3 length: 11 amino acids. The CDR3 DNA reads TGTGCCAGCAGCCAGTCAAGTGAGCAGTTCTTC. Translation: CASSQSSEQFF.

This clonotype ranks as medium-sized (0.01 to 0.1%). CDR3 bases: TGTGCCAGCAGCTTATACACCTCCTACAATGAGCAGTTCTTC. Translated: CASSLYTSYNEQFF. The chain is built from TRBV7-2 and TRBJ2-1; D call uncertain. V was trimmed by 2 bases and J by 0 bases, leaving 5 bases between them. The CDR3 totals 14 residues. Germline values: CDR1 SGHTA, CDR2 FQGNSA.

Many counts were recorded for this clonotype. For the CDR3, the DNA is TGTGCCAGCAGCTGGACCGGGGATCAGCCCCAGCATTTT. It codes for CASSWTGDQPQHF. This chain links TRBV7-9 with TRBJ1-5; D is uncertain. There are 13 residues in the CDR3. V was shortened by 4 bases and J by 5 bases, with 9 bases between the two germline ends. Germline CDR1 is SEHNR and CDR2 is FQNEAQ (reference sequence).

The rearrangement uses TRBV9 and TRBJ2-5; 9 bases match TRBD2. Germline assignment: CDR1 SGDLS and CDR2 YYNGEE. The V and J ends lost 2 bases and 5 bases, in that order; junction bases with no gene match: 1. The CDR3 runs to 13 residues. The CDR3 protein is CASSVGTSETQYF. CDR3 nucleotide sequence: TGTGCCAGCAGCGTTGGGACTAGCGAGACCCAGTACTTC. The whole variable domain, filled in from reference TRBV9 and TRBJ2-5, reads DSGVTQTPKHLITATGQRVTLRCSPRSGDLSVYWYQQSLDQGLQFLIQYYNGEERAKGNILERFSAQQFPDLHSELNLSSLELGDSALYFCASSVGTSETQYFGPGTRLLVL.